Below, 28 T cell receptor beta chains from the same sample are listed, as sequenced in a study of blood T cell repertoires in COVID-19 (dated by TCRdb to the early 2020s). The protocol used for the library was the immunoSEQ multiplex PCR assay. Here the immuneACCESS table is served through TCRdb, limited to in-frame sequences with V and J called. Missing clones are a known gap in these copies; in checked studies unresolved V genes cover under half, and the rest lacks a known reason. This sample gives over 200,000 clones in total; 84% of them show up just once. The ten most abundant clones make up about 6.6% of the sample. Source material: PBMCs or T cells enriched from blood (not recorded which). These receptors were taken from a woman between 35 and 50 years old who had recovered from COVID-19.

This clone was detected only once. This chain joins TRBV21-1 and TRBJ2-1; the table's D gene call, TRBD1, was not cross checked with the DNA. TRBV21-1 is listed as a pseudogene. The CDR3 sequence is 16 residues long. Here the CDR3 reads CASLRDRSRIYNEQFF. The DNA of the CDR3 is TGTGCCAGCTTAAGGGACAGGTCCCGGATCTACAATGAGCAGTTCTTC.

This clone was seen once. The chain employs TRBV29-1 and TRBJ1-2, with 7 bases identical to TRBD1. CDR1 is SQVTM, CDR2 ANQGSEA, per germline. The CDR3 extends over 13 amino acids. Trimming at V came to 5 bases and at J to 4 bases, leaving 7 bases not matched to a gene. The chain's CDR3 is CSVPQGEGYGYTF. CDR3 nucleotides: TGCAGCGTTCCGCAGGGGGAAGGCTATGGCTACACCTTC. Full variable domain (outside the CDR3, taken from reference TRBV29-1 and TRBJ1-2): SAVISQKPSRDICQRGTSLTIQCQVDSQVTMMFWYRQQPGQSLTLIATANQGSEATYESGFVIDKFPISRPNLTFSTLTVSNMSPEDSSIYLCSVPQGEGYGYTFGSGTRLTVV.

This chain links TRBV7-9 with TRBJ2-3, with a tentative D call TRBD2 (6 bases). V was clipped by 0 bases and J by 5 bases, with 9 bases between them. Germline loops: CDR1 SEHNR, CDR2 FQNEAQ (reference sequence). CDR3 length equals 14 residues. This CDR3 reads CASSLAGGGDTQYF. The CDR3 DNA sequence: TGTGCCAGCAGCTTAGCGGGAGGCGGAGATACGCAGTATTTT.

The CDR3 spells CASSVAAIAGGPDEQFF. DNA for the CDR3: TGTGCCAGCAGCGTAGCTGCGATAGCGGGAGGGCCTGATGAGCAGTTCTTC. The chain carries TRBV9 and TRBJ2-1; 11 nucleotides match TRBD2. CDR3 length: 17 residues. Per germline, CDR1 SGDLS and CDR2 YYNGEE. Trimming at V came to 0 bases and at J to 8 bases, leaving 10 bases not matched to a gene.

As concerns this clone: The identical CDR3 is also encoded by other nucleotide sequences in the sample. The V and J genes are TRBV3-1 (or the pseudogene TRBV3-2) and TRBJ2-3; D may be TRBD1 (5 bases). V was clipped by 4 bases and J by 3 bases, with 8 bases between them. In germline, CDR1 is LGHDT, CDR2 YNNKEL (reference sequence). The CDR3 has 13 amino acids. DNA of the CDR3: TGTGCCAGCAGCCGACAGCTAACAGATACGCAGTATTTT. This translates into CASSRQLTDTQYF.

This chain uses TRBV7-3 with TRBJ1-5, with 8 bases lining up with TRBD1. Germline V CDR1 and CDR2: SGHTA, FQGTGA. The J segment lost 5 bases and the V segment lost 5 bases, leaving 2 bases of the junction unmatched. This CDR3 is 13 amino acids long. CDR3 DNA: TGTGCCAGCAGCAAACAGGGGGATCAGCCCCAGCATTTT. Protein product: CASSKQGDQPQHF.

The J gene is TRBJ1-5, the V gene TRBV30, with a possible D match to TRBD1 (5 bases). Germline V CDR1 and CDR2: GTSNPN, SVGIG (reference sequence). CDR3 size: 13 residues. Trimming pared 0 bases from V and 6 bases from J, leaving 9 bases between. CDR3: CAWSVMGLQPQHF. In DNA form, the CDR3 reads TGTGCCTGGAGTGTAATGGGGCTTCAGCCCCAGCATTTT.

V usage is TRBV7-2 and J usage is TRBJ1-2, with 10 bases fitting TRBD1. Trimming cost V 5 bases and J 6 bases; bases outside gene matches: 6. The CDR3 contains 14 residues. The germline V gene has CDR1 SGHTA and CDR2 FQGNSA. The DNA for the CDR3 is TGTGCCAGCAGCCCGGACAGGGGGGACCATGGCTACACCTTC. This encodes CASSPDRGDHGYTF.

The chain uses TRBV24-1 and TRBJ2-5, with 10 positions matching TRBD2. Germline CDR1 and CDR2: KGHDR and SFDVKD. Losses at the gene ends were 2 bases for V and 4 bases for J; bases not matched to a gene: 6. The CDR3 is made up of 16 amino acids. The CDR3 reads CATSDSSGRVAETQYF. The CDR3 DNA reads TGTGCCACCAGTGATTCCAGCGGGAGGGTAGCAGAGACCCAGTACTTC.

The chain recombines TRBV19 with TRBJ1-1; 9 bases align to TRBD1. With 3 bases clipped from V and 4 bases from J, the junction kept 0 bases outside the gene matches. The CDR3 sequence is 13 residues long. CDR1 and CDR2 from the germline V gene are LNHDA and SQIVND (reference sequence). As DNA, the CDR3 is TGTGCCAGTAGTATGACAGGGGGCACTGAAGCTTTCTTT. This translates into CASSMTGGTEAFF.

The chain combines TRBV2 with TRBJ1-2, with TRBD1 as a possible D gene (6 bases). Trimming left V 9 bases short and J 0 bases short, with 11 bases between. Germline V gives CDR1 SNHLY, CDR2 FYNNEI. This CDR3 is built from 13 residues. The CDR3 nucleotides read TGTGCCAGTGGGGGCGGAGCTAACTATGGCTACACCTTC. Translation: CASGGGANYGYTF.

This chain links TRBV30 with TRBJ1-5; D uncertain. This CDR3 region has 14 residues. V was trimmed by 0 bases and J by 0 bases, leaving 6 bases between them. Germline CDR1 GTSNPN, CDR2 SVGIG (reference sequence). CDR3 protein: CAWSVVYSNQPQHF. The CDR3 DNA is TGTGCCTGGAGTGTAGTCTATAGCAATCAGCCCCAGCATTTT.

The chain has TRBV4-1 and TRBJ2-7, with 9 bases fitting TRBD2. From germline, CDR1 is MGHRA and CDR2 YSYEKL. This CDR3 is built from 14 residues. J lost 6 bases, V lost 4 bases, and 7 bases had no gene match. The CDR3 nucleotides read TGCGCCAGCAGCCTTCTAGCGGGGCTATTCGAGCAGTACTTC. This codes for CASSLLAGLFEQYF.

V gene TRBV21-1 combines with J gene TRBJ1-2. TRBV21-1 is a pseudogene. The CDR3 totals 15 residues. The CDR3 nucleotides are TGTGCCAGCAGCTTCCAAGACGGAGAGAACTATGGCTACACCTTC. Protein: CASSFQDGENYGYTF.

V usage is TRBV9 and J usage is TRBJ2-5; 8 bases align to TRBD1. CDR1 and CDR2 (germline): SGDLS, YYNGEE. Unmatched junction bases numbered 4, after V lost 4 bases and J lost 2 bases. The CDR3 is 14 amino acids. This chain's CDR3 is CASSLGQGQETQYF. Written as DNA, the CDR3 is TGTGCCAGCAGCTTAGGACAGGGACAAGAGACCCAGTACTTC.

This clone was counted between two and nine times. The chain combines TRBV7-8 with TRBJ2-7, with 11 bases that match TRBD2. Looked up from germline, CDR1 is SGHVS and CDR2 is FQNEAQ. Trimming at V came to 5 bases and at J to 1 base, leaving 4 bases not matched to a gene. CDR3 size: 15 residues. The CDR3 sequence is CASSPGTSGSYEQYV. The CDR3 nucleotides are TGTGCCAGCAGCCCCGGGACTAGCGGATCCTACGAGCAGTACGTC.

This clone came up many times. Other DNA sequences in this specimen translate into the identical CDR3. The gene calls are TRBV27 and TRBJ1-2; tentatively, D is TRBD1 (5 bases). Germline loops: CDR1 MNHEY, CDR2 SMNVEV (reference sequence). The CDR3 runs 17 residues. Trimming removed 6 bases from V and 2 bases from J, with 22 bases in between. The CDR3, as DNA: TGTGCCAGCAGCCGCGGTGGGGGGTCTGCTGGAAACTATGGCTACACCTTC. This gives the protein CASSRGGGSAGNYGYTF.

CDR3 in amino acids: CASSQALAGLAKNIQYF. CDR3 in DNA: TGTGCCAGCAGTCAAGCTCTAGCGGGCCTAGCCAAAAACATTCAGTACTTC. The chain links TRBV28 to TRBJ2-4; TRBD2 matches at 8 bases. In germline, CDR1 is MDHEN, CDR2 SYDVKM. The ends lost 5 bases at V and 0 bases at J; junction bases unmatched: 9. This CDR3 is 17 amino acids long. Based on the CDR3 plus reference TRBV28 and TRBJ2-4, the full variable domain is DVKVTQSSRYLVKRTGEKVFLECVQDMDHENMFWYRQDPGLGLRLIYFSYDVKMKEKGDIPEGYSVSREKKERFSLILESASTNQTSMYLCASSQALAGLAKNIQYFGAGTRLSVL.

V gene TRBV28 combines with J gene TRBJ2-3; 12 bases agree with TRBD2. Germline V gene data show CDR1 as MDHEN and CDR2 as SYDVKM. J lost 3 bases, V lost 5 bases, and 6 bases had no gene match. The CDR3 runs 16 residues. The CDR3 DNA is TGTGCCAGCAGTATCTGGACTAGCGGGGTAACAGATACGCAGTATTTT. Residues: CASSIWTSGVTDTQYF. The full variable domain, in which reference TRBV28 and TRBJ2-3 provide the parts outside the CDR3, is DVKVTQSSRYLVKRTGEKVFLECVQDMDHENMFWYRQDPGLGLRLIYFSYDVKMKEKGDIPEGYSVSREKKERFSLILESASTNQTSMYLCASSIWTSGVTDTQYFGPGTRLTVL.

The rearrangement uses TRBV19 and TRBJ1-1, with TRBD1 as a possible D gene (5 bases). The CDR3 sequence is 14 residues long. Germline V lookup: CDR1 LNHDA, CDR2 SQIVND (reference sequence). Trimming took 3 bases from V and 4 from J, leaving 12 bases between them. The CDR3 is CASSIAGGSTEAFF. DNA of the CDR3: TGTGCCAGTAGTATTGCGGGGGGGTCCACTGAAGCTTTCTTT.

The V gene is TRBV11-2, the J gene TRBJ2-4; TRBD2 agrees at 8 bases. The CDR3 covers 13 residues. The germline gives CDR1 SGHAT, CDR2 FQNNGV. V trimming: 4 bases; J trimming: 6 bases; junction bases outside the gene matches: 2. CDR3 coding DNA: TGTGCCAGCAGCTATACTAGCGGAAACATTCAGTACTTC. Amino acid sequence: CASSYTSGNIQYF.

The V call is TRBV6-6, the J call TRBJ1-4; D is unclear. Trimming took 5 bases from V and 5 from J, leaving 21 bases between them. Germline assignment: CDR1 MNHNY and CDR2 SVGAGI (reference sequence). There are 17 residues in the CDR3. DNA of the CDR3: TGTGCCAGCAGTCTAACCCCGTTTGCGGGTGTCAATGAAAAACTGTTTTTT. Translation: CASSLTPFAGVNEKLFF.

V gene TRBV7-2 combines with J gene TRBJ2-5, with 9 positions matching TRBD2. The V gene's germline CDR1 is SGHTA and CDR2 FQGNSA. Germline trimming cut 1 base from V and 5 bases from J; bases unmatched to any gene: 17. The CDR3 is 19 amino acids. This chain's CDR3 is CASSLVPHRAGGGLETQYF. CDR3 bases: TGTGCCAGCAGCTTAGTACCCCATCGCGCGGGAGGGGGTTTGGAGACCCAGTACTTC.

The rearrangement uses TRBV5-1 and TRBJ2-1, with 9 bases aligning to TRBD2. Losses at the gene ends were 0 bases for V and 8 bases for J; bases not matched to a gene: 3. Germline CDR1 reads SGHRS; CDR2 reads YFSETQ. There are 14 residues in the CDR3. As DNA, the CDR3 is TGCGCCAGCAGCTTGGTGCGGGGGGGGTATGAGCAGTTCTTC. Amino acids: CASSLVRGGYEQFF.

The J gene is TRBJ2-3, the V gene TRBV7-6; 8 nucleotides align to TRBD2. The CDR3 consists of 15 residues. Trimming took 3 bases from V and 3 from J; bases not matched to a gene: 5. From germline, CDR1 is SGHVS and CDR2 FNYEAQ. In DNA, the CDR3 is TGTGCCAGCAGCTTCCGTGGCGGGAGGACAGATACGCAGTATTTT. Translating gives CASSFRGGRTDTQYF. The variable domain in full, completed from reference TRBV7-6 and TRBJ2-3, reads GAGVSQSPRYKVTKRGQDVALRCDPISGHVSLYWYRQALGQGPEFLTYFNYEAQQDKSGLPNDRFSAERPEGSISTLTIQRTEQRDSAMYRCASSFRGGRTDTQYFGPGTRLTVL.

The chain links TRBV6-2 or TRBV6-3 to TRBJ1-4; 9 bases map to TRBD1. Per the germline V gene, CDR1 is MNHEY and CDR2 is SVGEGT. The CDR3 runs to 14 residues. The trim removed 2 bases at V and 7 bases at J, leaving 2 bases unmatched. The DNA of the CDR3 is TGTGCCAGCAGTTACCTACAGGGGGCTGAAAAACTGTTTTTT. This gives the protein CASSYLQGAEKLFF.

This clone occurred a few times. The CDR3 DNA is TGCGCCAGCAGCTTGGACGGGGGCACTGAAGCTTTCTTT. Translating gives CASSLDGGTEAFF. The rearrangement joins TRBV5-1 to TRBJ1-1; D is perhaps TRBD1 (5 bases). Germline V gene lookup returns CDR1 SGHRS and CDR2 YFSETQ. The CDR3 has 13 residues. V lost 0 bases and J 4 bases, leaving 7 bases between the germline ends.

This chain uses TRBV10-1 with TRBJ1-1; no reliable D call. Looked up from germline, CDR1 is WNHNN and CDR2 is SYGVQD (reference sequence). The CDR3 sequence is 14 residues long. V was shortened by 5 bases and J by 8 bases, with 18 bases between the two germline ends. DNA for the CDR3: TGCGCCAGCAGTCTTACACGGGATATCGCCGAAGCTTTCTTT. It encodes CASSLTRDIAEAFF.